The rows below give T cell receptor beta chains drawn from one sample of a study of shared clonotypes between healthy human individuals. Method: immunoSEQ multiplex PCR; TCRdb's copy keeps in-frame clones and lacks some. The sample shows approximately 2,300,000 clones, under 95% of them seen only once. Input material: naive CD4+ T cells from PBMCs. Receptors were obtained from a young man in good health. Some clones in this sample may be carry-over from other donors' samples. Both conserved end residues are part of each CDR3. The D gene is left open where the match is weak. Expanded clones are given a class, and other clones once, few, many or no size at all.

abundance: NA; v_gene: TRBV5-1; j_gene: TRBJ1-1; d_gene: TRBD1; CDR3aa: CASSLSRGPTEAFF; CDR3nt: TGCGCCAGCAGCTTGAGCAGGGGGCCGACTGAAGCTTTCTTT
abundance: NA; v_gene: TRBV7-2; j_gene: TRBJ2-2; d_gene: NA; CDR3aa: CASRAGLRFTGELFF; CDR3nt: TGTGCCAGCAGGGCCGGACTACGCTTCACCGGGGAGCTGTTTTTT
abundance: NA; v_gene: TRBV18; j_gene: TRBJ2-7; d_gene: NA; CDR3aa: CASSPSSGRSSYEQYF; CDR3nt: TGTGCCAGCTCACCAAGCTCTGGACGGAGCTCCTACGAGCAGTACTTC
abundance: NA; v_gene: TRBV5-1; j_gene: TRBJ2-5; d_gene: NA; CDR3aa: CASSSGGQETQYF; CDR3nt: TGCGCCAGCAGCTCAGGGGGGCAAGAGACCCAGTACTTC
abundance: once; v_gene: TRBV6-1; j_gene: TRBJ2-7; d_gene: NA; CDR3aa: CASTGPFTGLEQYF; CDR3nt: TGTGCCAGCACCGGGCCCTTTACTGGCCTCGAGCAGTACTTC
abundance: NA; v_gene: TRBV4-1; j_gene: TRBJ2-4; d_gene: TRBD2; CDR3aa: CASSQRLAGGPIAKNIQYF; CDR3nt: TGCGCCAGCAGCCAAAGACTAGCGGGAGGCCCCATAGCCAAAAACATTCAGTACTTC
abundance: NA; v_gene: TRBV4-3; j_gene: TRBJ2-7; d_gene: NA; CDR3aa: CASSQVDGLSSYEQYF; CDR3nt: TGCGCCAGCAGCCAAGTGGACGGCTTGAGCTCCTACGAGCAGTACTTC
abundance: NA; v_gene: TRBV29-1; j_gene: TRBJ2-5; d_gene: TRBD2; CDR3aa: CSVPLAGVETQYF; CDR3nt: TGCAGCGTCCCCCTAGCGGGAGTAGAGACCCAGTACTTC
abundance: NA; v_gene: TRBV6-1; j_gene: TRBJ1-5; d_gene: NA; CDR3aa: CASSKTDSNQPQHF; CDR3nt: TGTGCCAGCAGCAAAACAGATAGCAATCAGCCCCAGCATTTT
abundance: NA; v_gene: TRBV5-1; j_gene: TRBJ2-1; d_gene: TRBD2; CDR3aa: CASSAGTSAHNEQFF; CDR3nt: TGCGCCAGCAGCGCGGGGACTAGCGCCCACAATGAGCAGTTCTTC
abundance: NA; v_gene: TRBV11-2; j_gene: TRBJ2-2; d_gene: TRBD2; CDR3aa: CASSHFSGRAAGELFF; CDR3nt: TGTGCCAGCAGCCATTTTTCCGGGAGGGCCGCCGGGGAGCTGTTTTTT
abundance: NA; v_gene: TRBV5-4; j_gene: TRBJ2-1; d_gene: NA; CDR3aa: CASSLAPGGDTYNEQFF; CDR3nt: TGTGCCAGCAGCTTGGCCCCCGGCGGGGACACCTACAATGAGCAGTTCTTC
abundance: NA; v_gene: TRBV30; j_gene: TRBJ1-1; d_gene: NA; CDR3aa: CAWSVAPPYTEAFF; CDR3nt: TGTGCCTGGAGTGTAGCCCCTCCCTACACTGAAGCTTTCTTT
abundance: NA; v_gene: TRBV5-6; j_gene: TRBJ2-7; d_gene: TRBD2; CDR3aa: CASSPGLAPTYEQYF; CDR3nt: TGTGCCAGCAGCCCTGGACTAGCACCTACCTACGAGCAGTACTTC
abundance: NA; v_gene: TRBV6-4; j_gene: TRBJ2-2; d_gene: NA; CDR3aa: CASSADINTGELFF; CDR3nt: TGTGCCAGCAGTGCGGACATTAACACCGGGGAGCTGTTTTTT
abundance: NA; v_gene: TRBV7-9; j_gene: TRBJ2-6; d_gene: NA; CDR3aa: CASSLALGSGANVLTF; CDR3nt: TGTGCCAGCAGCTTAGCGCTGGGCTCTGGGGCCAACGTCCTGACTTTC
abundance: NA; v_gene: TRBV7-2; j_gene: TRBJ2-2; d_gene: NA; CDR3aa: CASSLDGSLNTGELFF; CDR3nt: TGTGCCAGCAGCTTAGACGGTAGCCTAAACACCGGGGAGCTGTTTTTT
abundance: NA; v_gene: TRBV5-1; j_gene: TRBJ2-7; d_gene: NA; CDR3aa: CASSPYPGNYEQYF; CDR3nt: TGCGCCAGCAGCCCGTACCCGGGGAACTACGAGCAGTACTTC
abundance: once; v_gene: TRBV15; j_gene: TRBJ2-7; d_gene: NA; CDR3aa: CATSRSPYYEQYF; CDR3nt: TGTGCCACCAGCAGATCCCCGTATTACGAGCAGTACTTC
abundance: NA; v_gene: TRBV10-1; j_gene: TRBJ2-3; d_gene: TRBD1; CDR3aa: CASSESTTGGLADTQYF; CDR3nt: TGCGCCAGCAGTGAGTCCACTACAGGGGGCTTAGCAGATACGCAGTATTTT
abundance: NA; v_gene: TRBV7-3; j_gene: TRBJ2-2; d_gene: NA; CDR3aa: CASSWLNTGELFF; CDR3nt: TGTGCCAGCAGTTGGCTGAACACCGGGGAGCTGTTTTTT
abundance: once; v_gene: TRBV5-1; j_gene: TRBJ2-7; d_gene: TRBD1; CDR3aa: CASSGGQGAYEQYF; CDR3nt: TGCGCCAGCAGCGGGGGACAGGGGGCCTACGAGCAGTACTTC
abundance: NA; v_gene: TRBV6-5; j_gene: TRBJ2-5; d_gene: NA; CDR3aa: CASSKRQATQETQYF; CDR3nt: TGTGCCAGCAGTAAAAGACAGGCAACTCAAGAGACCCAGTACTTC
abundance: NA; v_gene: TRBV12-5; j_gene: TRBJ2-7; d_gene: NA; CDR3aa: CASASSPGMSEQYF; CDR3nt: TGTGCTAGCGCCTCCTCTCCCGGGATGTCCGAGCAGTACTTC
abundance: NA; v_gene: TRBV18; j_gene: TRBJ1-2; d_gene: NA; CDR3aa: CASSPRPQSNYGYTF; CDR3nt: TGTGCCAGCTCACCACGTCCACAGAGTAACTATGGCTACACCTTC
abundance: NA; v_gene: TRBV15; j_gene: TRBJ2-3; d_gene: NA; CDR3aa: CATCGRLGNTQYF; CDR3nt: TGTGCCACCTGCGGCCGTCTTGGAAATACGCAGTATTTT
abundance: NA; v_gene: TRBV7-2; j_gene: TRBJ1-2; d_gene: TRBD1; CDR3aa: CASSLIGTGVSNYGYTF; CDR3nt: TGTGCCAGCAGCTTAATCGGGACAGGAGTCTCTAACTATGGCTACACCTTC
abundance: NA; v_gene: TRBV5-4; j_gene: TRBJ2-7; d_gene: TRBD1; CDR3aa: CASSLGPGQGTDEQYF; CDR3nt: TGTGCCAGCAGCTTGGGCCCGGGACAGGGTACAGACGAGCAGTACTTC
abundance: NA; v_gene: TRBV7-7; j_gene: TRBJ2-1; d_gene: NA; CDR3aa: CASSQGERSSYNEQFF; CDR3nt: TGTGCCAGCAGCCAAGGTGAGCGGAGCTCCTACAATGAGCAGTTCTTC
abundance: NA; v_gene: TRBV15; j_gene: TRBJ1-2; d_gene: TRBD1; CDR3aa: CATSKSDRKGDTF; CDR3nt: TGTGCCACCAGCAAGTCGGACAGGAAGGGCGACACCTTC
abundance: NA; v_gene: TRBV5-1; j_gene: TRBJ2-7; d_gene: NA; CDR3aa: CASSSGQHTYEQYF; CDR3nt: TGCGCCAGCAGCTCCGGACAGCACACCTACGAGCAGTACTTC
abundance: NA; v_gene: TRBV29-1; j_gene: TRBJ2-7; d_gene: NA; CDR3aa: CSVDSPLEGGQYF; CDR3nt: TGCAGCGTTGACTCCCCCCTGGAGGGAGGGCAGTACTTC
abundance: NA; v_gene: TRBV7-3; j_gene: TRBJ2-5; d_gene: NA; CDR3aa: CASSLLGGRRLETQYF; CDR3nt: TGTGCCAGCAGCTTATTAGGAGGGAGGAGGTTAGAGACCCAGTACTTC
abundance: NA; v_gene: TRBV7-2; j_gene: TRBJ1-2; d_gene: TRBD1; CDR3aa: CASSFGQAFGGGGYTF; CDR3nt: TGTGCCAGCAGCTTTGGACAGGCGTTCGGAGGGGGCGGCTACACCTTC
abundance: NA; v_gene: TRBV4-1; j_gene: TRBJ2-2; d_gene: NA; CDR3aa: CASSPGQGPTGELFF; CDR3nt: TGCGCCAGCAGCCCTGGTCAGGGTCCAACCGGGGAGCTGTTTTTT
abundance: NA; v_gene: TRBV15; j_gene: TRBJ2-1; d_gene: NA; CDR3aa: CATSRVVGWGASYNEQFF; CDR3nt: TGTGCCACCAGCAGAGTGGTTGGGTGGGGGGCATCCTACAATGAGCAGTTCTTC
abundance: NA; v_gene: TRBV5-4; j_gene: TRBJ2-5; d_gene: NA; CDR3aa: CASRRDSGQETQYF; CDR3nt: TGTGCCAGCCGAAGGGACTCCGGGCAAGAGACCCAGTACTTC
abundance: NA; v_gene: TRBV6-5; j_gene: TRBJ1-5; d_gene: NA; CDR3aa: CASSYGTGQPQHF; CDR3nt: TGTGCCAGCAGTTACGGGACGGGCCAGCCCCAGCATTTT
abundance: NA; v_gene: TRBV30; j_gene: TRBJ2-3; d_gene: NA; CDR3aa: CAWSVGGLTTDTQYF; CDR3nt: TGTGCCTGGAGTGTAGGGGGTCTAACCACAGATACGCAGTATTTT
abundance: few; v_gene: TRBV11-2; j_gene: TRBJ1-5; d_gene: NA; CDR3aa: CASSFLPGQPQHF; CDR3nt: TGTGCCAGCAGCTTCCTACCCGGACAGCCCCAGCATTTT
abundance: NA; v_gene: TRBV19; j_gene: TRBJ2-7; d_gene: TRBD2; CDR3aa: CASSPANLAGVYEQYF; CDR3nt: TGTGCCAGTAGTCCCGCCAATCTAGCGGGAGTGTACGAGCAGTACTTC
abundance: NA; v_gene: TRBV18; j_gene: TRBJ2-7; d_gene: NA; CDR3aa: CASSPRGTYEQYF; CDR3nt: TGTGCCAGCTCACCACGGGGAACTTACGAGCAGTACTTC
abundance: NA; v_gene: TRBV7-6; j_gene: TRBJ2-1; d_gene: TRBD2; CDR3aa: CASSRKTSDYNEQFF; CDR3nt: TGTGCCAGCAGCAGGAAGACTAGCGACTACAATGAGCAGTTCTTC
abundance: NA; v_gene: TRBV23-1; j_gene: TRBJ2-2; d_gene: NA; CDR3aa: CAHEVAADQNTGELFF; CDR3nt: TGCGCCCACGAAGTTGCGGCAGACCAGAACACCGGGGAGCTGTTTTTT
abundance: NA; v_gene: TRBV30; j_gene: TRBJ1-1; d_gene: NA; CDR3aa: CAWSVRARFGAFF; CDR3nt: TGTGCCTGGAGTGTACGGGCACGTTTTGGAGCTTTCTTT
abundance: NA; v_gene: TRBV19; j_gene: TRBJ2-7; d_gene: NA; CDR3aa: CASSIGQGKIKGEQYF; CDR3nt: TGTGCCAGTAGTATAGGGCAGGGGAAAATTAAAGGCGAGCAGTACTTC
abundance: NA; v_gene: TRBV5-6; j_gene: TRBJ2-1; d_gene: NA; CDR3aa: CASSLVGTNNEQFF; CDR3nt: TGTGCCAGCAGCTTGGTTGGGACAAACAATGAGCAGTTCTTC
abundance: NA; v_gene: TRBV6-5; j_gene: TRBJ1-6; d_gene: NA; CDR3aa: CASRPDPGRNSPLHF; CDR3nt: TGTGCCAGCCGCCCTGATCCAGGGCGGAATTCACCCCTCCACTTT
abundance: few; v_gene: TRBV30; j_gene: TRBJ1-5; d_gene: NA; CDR3aa: CAWSPDTNQPQHF; CDR3nt: TGTGCCTGGAGTCCAGACACTAATCAGCCCCAGCATTTT
abundance: NA; v_gene: TRBV5-1; j_gene: TRBJ2-1; d_gene: TRBD2; CDR3aa: CASSLALAGLSEQFF; CDR3nt: TGCGCCAGCAGCTTGGCGCTAGCGGGACTTAGTGAGCAGTTCTTC
abundance: NA; v_gene: TRBV28; j_gene: TRBJ1-1; d_gene: NA; CDR3aa: CASISPSSPGEAFF; CDR3nt: TGTGCCAGCATATCACCATCGTCCCCCGGTGAAGCTTTCTTT
abundance: NA; v_gene: TRBV6-6; j_gene: TRBJ2-1; d_gene: TRBD2; CDR3aa: CATGNREGNNEQFF; CDR3nt: TGTGCCACCGGGAACCGGGAGGGAAACAATGAGCAGTTCTTC
abundance: NA; v_gene: TRBV28; j_gene: TRBJ1-5; d_gene: TRBD1; CDR3aa: CASRGQGAGNQPQHF; CDR3nt: TGTGCCAGCAGAGGACAGGGGGCAGGTAATCAGCCCCAGCATTTT
abundance: NA; v_gene: TRBV27; j_gene: TRBJ1-2; d_gene: NA; CDR3aa: CASSWDRGSGYTF; CDR3nt: TGTGCCAGCAGTTGGGATAGGGGCTCTGGCTACACCTTC